This T cell receptor (beta chain) was recorded in a study of OX40 agonist ivuxolimab in advanced cancers. For the wider study: Ivuxolimab was an agonistic, fully human IgG2 monoclonal antibody directed against OX40 (CD134), a costimulatory receptor. Prior anti-PD-1, anti-PD-L1 or anti-CTLA-4 therapy was permitted, and 30% to 50% of dose-escalation patients had received checkpoint inhibitors. Partial responses were achieved by three dose-escalation patients, of whom one had hepatocellular carcinoma and two had cutaneous melanoma. The monotherapy dose-escalation portion (N ≈ 57 patients) of the phase I ivuxolimab trial is reported in the paper. Among the roughly 52 dose-escalation patients, approximately 20 had hepatocellular carcinoma, approximately 15 melanoma, 9 renal cell carcinoma and 9 head and neck cancer. Intravenous ivuxolimab was administered to patients every 2 weeks at six dose levels: 0.01, 0.1, 0.3, 1.5, 3 and 10 mg/kg. The dose-escalation cohort was roughly 83% male with a mean age of approximately 60 years, ranging from roughly 20 to 85. The point of sequencing TCRbeta in the periphery was to test whether ivuxolimab changed TCR sequence diversity and drove clonal T-cell expansion. General conclusions and limits of the study: On average, CD8+ T cells showed more expanded clones than CD4+ T cells after ivuxolimab. Which antigens the clonally expanded peripheral T cells were specific for was not determined. Low levels of normalized T-cell clonal expansion were also seen in some nonresponding patients. In the 0.1-3.0 mg/kg groups, partial responders had among the lowest normalized peripheral clonal expansion, particularly in CD8+ T cells. At doses from 0.1 to 3.0 mg/kg, clonal expansion was seen in both CD4+ and CD8+ blood T cells between baseline and week 6.

Genomic DNA was extracted from sorted cells for sequencing of the TCRbeta CDR3 region. TCRbeta CDR3 regions were sequenced using the immunoSEQ Assay. TCRdb took over this immuneACCESS table, retaining in-frame rearrangements with V and J assigned. Such tables are incomplete; in checked studies, under half of the missing clones stem from an unresolved V gene, and the remainder is unexplained. Here the sample has 78,000 or so clones; around 90% occur a single time. The ten top clones hold roughly a tenth of the sample. Patients with autoimmune disease history or receiving systemic immunosuppression were excluded from the trial. Peripheral blood for TCR sequencing was collected from all dose cohorts at baseline, on cycle 4 day 1, and on cycle 7 day 1. Samples were obtained from an open-label, multicenter, first-in-human phase I dose-escalation trial of ivuxolimab. The trial enrolled adults with locally advanced or metastatic head and neck squamous cell, hepatocellular, melanoma or renal cell carcinoma. Before TCR sequencing, CD4+ and CD8+ T cells were separately sorted from peripheral blood.

A word on this clone: Its antigen target is currently unknown. Base qualities were left out, and no much larger clone turns up one base away.

From V the trimming removes 2 bases and from J it removes 4 bases, while the gene matches leave 9 bases of the junction unaccounted for. From the germline V gene (reference sequence), CDR1 is SEHNR and CDR2 is FQNEAQ. Including cysteine and phenylalanine, the CDR3 has 17 amino acids. Of all the DNA, just the CDR3 is kept, 51 bases in frame from base 1. This chain joins TRBV7-9 to TRBJ2-3; 10 bases in between match TRBD2. The sequence was collected from an adult with an advanced solid tumor such as melanoma, head and neck, liver or kidney cancer. The material sequenced was CD4+ or CD8+ T cells sorted from blood, taken in a trial of the OX40 agonist ivuxolimab. CDR3 sequence: CASSLNPERGGADTQYF. Read as DNA, the sequence is TGTGCCAGCAGCTTAAATCCCGAGCGGGGGGGCGCAGATACGCAGTATTTT.